This is a list of T cell receptor beta chains from one sample in a study of OX40 agonist ivuxolimab in advanced cancers. TCRdb keeps only in-frame clones here, not all; method: immunoSEQ multiplex PCR. Here the sample spans about 21,000 clones, 83% being singletons. The specimen was CD4+ or CD8+ T cells sorted from blood, collected in a trial of the OX40 agonist ivuxolimab. Receptors were obtained from an adult with an advanced solid tumor such as melanoma, head and neck, liver or kidney cancer. The CDR3 runs from the conserved cysteine through the conserved F or W. Each record gives: CDR3 DNA, CDR3 protein, clone size, V gene, J gene, D gene. The D gene is left open where the match is weak. For some rows the clone size is stated as once, few or many, or as a class when expanded; others skip it.

TGTGCCAGCAGTGCAGCCGGAAGAGCGATTGAGCAGTTCTTC,CASSAAGRAIEQFF,NA,TRBV27,TRBJ2-1,NA
TGTGCTAGTGGTTTGATGGGTGGGCTCCACGAGCAGTACTTC,CASGLMGGLHEQYF,NA,TRBV12-5,TRBJ2-7,NA
TGTGCCACCAGCGGGGAGGGGGAGACCCAGTACTTC,CATSGEGETQYF,NA,TRBV15,TRBJ2-5,TRBD2
TGTGCCAGCAGCGGGATGAACACTGAAGCTTTCTTT,CASSGMNTEAFF,NA,TRBV7-9,TRBJ1-1,NA
TGTGCCAGCAGTGGTGGGAGACTCACAGATACGCAGTATTTT,CASSGGRLTDTQYF,NA,TRBV2,TRBJ2-3,NA
TGTGCCAGCAGCCCCCGAGGAGGGGGCGACTACGAGCAGTACTTC,CASSPRGGGDYEQYF,NA,TRBV11-1,TRBJ2-7,NA
TGTGCCATCAGTGATATGGGAGGCTACGAGCAGTACTTC,CAISDMGGYEQYF,once,TRBV10-3,TRBJ2-7,NA
TGTGCCAGCAGCTGGGCTCGGGGCGGCACTGAAGCTTTCTTT,CASSWARGGTEAFF,NA,TRBV7-8,TRBJ1-1,NA
TGTGCCAGCAGCCTAGCTAGCGGGGGGGCAGGTGAGCAGTTCTTC,CASSLASGGAGEQFF,NA,TRBV7-9,TRBJ2-1,TRBD2
TGTGCCAGCAGCTCGACAGGGGACTCCTACGAGCAGTACTTC,CASSSTGDSYEQYF,NA,TRBV5-8,TRBJ2-7,TRBD1
TGTGCCAGCAGCCGGATCCACAGCAGTGAGCAGTTCTTC,CASSRIHSSEQFF,NA,TRBV5-5,TRBJ2-1,NA
TGTGCCAGCAGTTTGGGCAAGAGCTCCTACGAGCAGTACTTC,CASSLGKSSYEQYF,NA,TRBV28,TRBJ2-7,NA
TGTGCCAGCAGCGTAGATGGGTCTGAAGCTTTCTTT,CASSVDGSEAFF,NA,TRBV9,TRBJ1-1,NA
TGTGCCAGCAGCCACCCCGGGGAGACCCAGTACTTC,CASSHPGETQYF,NA,TRBV27,TRBJ2-5,NA
TGTGCCAGCAGTGAAGGGGGGACAGGGAACAATCAGCCCCAGCATTTT,CASSEGGTGNNQPQHF,NA,TRBV2,TRBJ1-5,TRBD1
TGTGCCAGCAGTTCCCGTGGATACGAGCAGTACTTC,CASSSRGYEQYF,NA,TRBV27,TRBJ2-7,NA
TGTGCCAGCTCACCGGAGACAGGGGGCTATGAGCAGTTCTTC,CASSPETGGYEQFF,NA,TRBV18,TRBJ2-1,TRBD1
TGCGCCAGCAGCCAGCTGATCCGGGACAGTCCCCAAGAGACCCAGTACTTC,CASSQLIRDSPQETQYF,NA,TRBV4-1,TRBJ2-5,TRBD1
TGTGCCAGCAGCTTGGACGCCCTGGGGGCCACTGAAGCTTTCTTT,CASSLDALGATEAFF,NA,TRBV11-2,TRBJ1-1,NA
TGTGCCAGCAGTGAAGGTACAGGTACGAACACTGAAGCTTTCTTT,CASSEGTGTNTEAFF,NA,TRBV2,TRBJ1-1,NA
TGTGCCAGCAGCTTAACCAGGGAGAACGGCTACACCTTC,CASSLTRENGYTF,NA,TRBV27,TRBJ1-2,NA
TGTGCCAGCAGTTTGACAGGGGTATCTAGCAATCAGCCCCAGCATTTT,CASSLTGVSSNQPQHF,NA,TRBV27,TRBJ1-5,TRBD1
TGTGCCAGCTTCGACAGTGCTAACTATGGCTACACCTTC,CASFDSANYGYTF,NA,TRBV6-1,TRBJ1-2,NA
TGTGCCAGCAGCTTACTCGGGGGGCAACGCGAGCAGTACTTC,CASSLLGGQREQYF,NA,TRBV11-1,TRBJ2-7,NA
TGTGCCAGCAGCTTAGCTCTGGGGAGCTGGGGGAACACTGAAGCTTTCTTT,CASSLALGSWGNTEAFF,NA,TRBV7-6,TRBJ1-1,NA
TGTGCCAGCAGCTTGTTGGGTGGGACTGAAGCTTTCTTT,CASSLLGGTEAFF,NA,TRBV5-6,TRBJ1-1,NA
TGTGCCAGCACCGTACTAGCGGGGGGATACAATGAGCAGTTCTTC,CASTVLAGGYNEQFF,NA,TRBV2,TRBJ2-1,TRBD2
TGCGCCAGCAGCTCCGTTGGGGGCTACAATGAGCAGTTCTTC,CASSSVGGYNEQFF,NA,TRBV5-1,TRBJ2-1,NA
TGTGCTAGTGGCTTCTCCCGGGACGGCAACACTGAAGCTTTCTTT,CASGFSRDGNTEAFF,medium-sized,TRBV12-5,TRBJ1-1,NA
TGCGCCAGCAGCCCAGTGAAGGGGGCGGACGAGCAGTACTTC,CASSPVKGADEQYF,NA,TRBV4-1,TRBJ2-7,TRBD1
TGCGCCAGCAGCCAAGAAAGGGTCATTTCAGGTGCCTTAGGGCAGCCCCAGCATTTT,CASSQERVISGALGQPQHF,NA,TRBV4-1,TRBJ1-5,NA
TGTGCCAGCAGCTTATCTCGGGCTAGCTCCTACGAGCAGTACTTC,CASSLSRASSYEQYF,NA,TRBV27,TRBJ2-7,NA
TGTGCCAGCAGCCTGTGGACTAGCGGGGGTGGGGAGCGAGACTTC,CASSLWTSGGGERDF,NA,TRBV5-4,TRBJ2-5,TRBD2
TGTGCCTGGAGTGTCGGACAGGACAGTTTTGCAACTAATGAAAAACTGTTTTTT,CAWSVGQDSFATNEKLFF,NA,TRBV30,TRBJ1-4,TRBD1
TGTGCCAGTTCTACTAGCGGGGTTGCCTACGAGCAGTACTTC,CASSTSGVAYEQYF,NA,TRBV27,TRBJ2-7,TRBD2
TGTGCCAGCAGTTATGGGGGATTGAATCAGCCCCAGCATTTT,CASSYGGLNQPQHF,NA,TRBV6-5,TRBJ1-5,NA
TGTGCCTGGAGCCAGGGGATCGGGGAGCTGTTTTTT,CAWSQGIGELFF,NA,TRBV30,TRBJ2-2,NA
TGTGCCAGCAGTTACTCGAAGGGCCCCTCAAGTGGGTCCTACGAGCAGTACTTC,CASSYSKGPSSGSYEQYF,few,TRBV6-7,TRBJ2-7,NA
TGCGCCAGCAGTGAGCCCTGGGGGCCCTTGTACCAAGAGACCCAGTACTTC,CASSEPWGPLYQETQYF,NA,TRBV10-2,TRBJ2-5,NA
TGCGCCAGCAGCCTGACAGGGGGCGCGGAGACCCAGTACTTC,CASSLTGGAETQYF,NA,TRBV5-1,TRBJ2-5,TRBD1